This T cell receptor (beta chain) appears in the sequencing data of a study of blood T cell repertoires in COVID-19. The germline V gene encodes CDR1 LNHDA and CDR2 SQIVND (reference sequence). The CDR3 is 15 residues long. V dropped 7 bases and J dropped 9; count of bases not matched to a gene: 13. Only in-frame clones appear in the TCRdb table, and some are missing; sequencing was by immunoSEQ multiplex PCR. The sample shows roughly 180,000 clones, roughly four fifths of them seen only once. This chain links TRBV19 with TRBJ2-5; TRBD2 matches 11 bases. The clonotype originates from a woman aged 40 to 50 with COVID-19, enrolled during active disease. The specimen sequenced was peripheral blood. This CDR3 reads CASTPGLAGQGAQYF. The CDR3 coding sequence is TGTGCCAGTACCCCAGGACTAGCGGGCCAGGGGGCCCAGTACTTC.